The sequence of this T cell receptor beta chain was determined in a study of blood T cells in healthy people across ages. Whole-study findings and limits: Any changes in expanded clonotypes were possibly confounded, as donor CMV status remained unknown.

The CDR3 runs to 14 residues. Germline loops: CDR1 DFQATT, CDR2 SNEGSKA (reference sequence). Trimming took 6 bases from V and 5 from J, leaving 19 bases between them. PCR was performed a second time for about 7 to 12 cycles using a sample-barcoded 5' primer and a J-beta primer mix. TCRdb called the 5' RACE reads again in MiXCR, with one record for every CDR3 protein. The top ten clones hold 5.5% to 8% of a sample with over 1,300,000 distinct CDR3 sequences, almost 60% of them seen once. Each donor was a healthy Caucasian individual from Russia, aged roughly 6 to 90. Worth noting for this clonotype: Its antigen is as yet unknown.

This TCR was sampled from a man between 18 and 35 years old in good health. Sample: blood. The chain combines TRBV20-1 with TRBJ2-5; D perhaps matches TRBD1 (6 bases). The CDR3: CSATGTPSWETQYF. In nucleotides, the CDR3 is TGCAGTGCCACAGGGACACCATCGTGGGAGACCCAGTACTTC.